The clone carrying this TCR beta chain was observed a single time. What it recognizes is unknown. Generated by immunoSEQ multiplex PCR, the TCRdb table keeps only in-frame clones and is missing some. The table has about 76,000 clones, 60% to 85% seen once. The CDR3 covers 12 residues. V gave up 4 bases and J gave up 3 bases, with 9 bases separating them. CDR1 SQVTM and CDR2 ANQGSEA come from the germline V gene. Patients in the study, people with chemo-refractory metastatic non-small-cell lung cancer, received focal radiation plus ipilimumab CTLA-4 blockade. This sample is part of a study of radiotherapy plus CTLA-4 blockade in lung cancer. About the research overall: Patients showed objective responses in under 20% of cases, and disease control was achieved by 25% to 35%. Findings of the study overall: In blood, early T cell clone dynamics reportedly predicted response best, together with interferon-beta.

The rearrangement joins TRBV29-1 to TRBJ1-1; no clear D. This clonotype originated in a human donor with non-small cell lung cancer whose response to radiotherapy plus ipilimumab could not be evaluated. Some clones in this sample may be carry-over from other donors' samples. The sample in question was peripheral blood, obtained from a patient treated with radiotherapy plus ipilimumab. The CDR3 loop reads CSVVTDYTEAFF. The CDR3 DNA reads TGCAGCGTTGTGACCGACTACACTGAAGCTTTCTTT.